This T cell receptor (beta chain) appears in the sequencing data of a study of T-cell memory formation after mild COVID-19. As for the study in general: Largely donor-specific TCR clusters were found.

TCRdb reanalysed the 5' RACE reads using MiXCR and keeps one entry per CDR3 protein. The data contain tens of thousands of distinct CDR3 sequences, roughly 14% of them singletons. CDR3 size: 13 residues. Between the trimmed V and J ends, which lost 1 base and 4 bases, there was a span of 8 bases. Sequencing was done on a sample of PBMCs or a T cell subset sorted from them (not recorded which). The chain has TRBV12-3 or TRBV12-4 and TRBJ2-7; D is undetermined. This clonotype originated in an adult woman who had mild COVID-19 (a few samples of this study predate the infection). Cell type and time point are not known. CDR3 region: CASSLDPIYEQYF. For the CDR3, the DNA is TGTGCCAGCAGTTTAGATCCTATTTACGAGCAGTACTTC.